The 29 T cell receptor beta chains given below trace back to one sample, sequenced in a study of blood T cells in healthy people across ages. With a J-beta primer mix and a sample-barcoded 5' primer, a second PCR ran roughly 6 to 12 cycles. A single record per CDR3 protein comes from TCRdb applying MiXCR to the 5' RACE reads. This sample carries 600,000 or so distinct CDR3 sequences, about 30% of them seen once, and the ten largest clones take approximately 15%. The sample consisted of blood. The receptors were gathered from a woman aged 80 or over in good health.

Note on this clonotype: It may be a read error: a sequence one base away is much more abundant. This rearrangement joins TRBV5-1 to TRBJ2-5; TRBD1 is a possible D gene (6 bases). The CDR3 length is 14 residues. Trimming removed 7 bases from V and 11 bases from J, with 24 bases in between. CDR1 is SGHRS, CDR2 YFSETQ, per germline. The CDR3 DNA reads as TGCGCCAGCGCCCCCTCCGGACAGATGAATGAGCAGTACTTC. This codes for CASAPSGQMNEQYF.

The sample holds many counts of this clonotype. The rearrangement links TRBV3-1 to TRBJ2-5; TRBD1 or TRBD2 may be the D gene (5 bases each). V dropped 0 bases and J dropped 4 bases, with 15 bases sitting between them. The CDR3 is 16 residues long. From germline, CDR1 is LGHDT and CDR2 YNNKEL (reference sequence). CDR3 DNA: TGTGCCAGCAGCCAAGATTGGGGGACCACAGTAGAGACCCAGTACTTC. Translated, it gives CASSQDWGTTVETQYF.

This chain connects TRBV5-1 to TRBJ2-5, with 7 nucleotides matching TRBD2. The CDR3 is 11 amino acids. V shed 3 bases, J shed 12 bases, and the junction held 5 bases outside the gene matches. The germline V gene encodes CDR1 SGHRS and CDR2 YFSETQ. CDR3 in amino acids: CASSWGGEEYF. CDR3 in DNA: TGCGCCAGCAGCTGGGGGGGAGAAGAGTACTTC.

This clonotype was recorded a few times. The rearrangement uses TRBV6-6 and TRBJ1-2; D remains ambiguous. Trimming stripped 6 bases from V and 2 bases from J, with 10 bases between. Germline V CDR1 and CDR2: MNHNY, SVGAGI (reference sequence). The CDR3 runs 13 residues. The CDR3 sequence is CASSLPSNYGYTF. Written as DNA, the CDR3 is TGTGCCAGCAGCCTTCCCTCAAACTATGGCTACACCTTC.

This clonotype was observed at least ten times. The V and J genes are TRBV11-2 and TRBJ2-4, with D possibly matching TRBD1 (5 bases). This CDR3 comprises 15 residues. Germline values: CDR1 SGHAT, CDR2 FQNNGV. Trimming removed 6 bases at V and 4 bases at J, with 16 bases between. The CDR3 DNA reads as TGTGCCAGCAGTTACGCCAGGACACCTAAAAACATTCAGTACTTC. Encoded protein: CASSYARTPKNIQYF.

This clonotype was counted ten times or more. The chain uses TRBV5-6 and TRBJ2-1; the match to TRBD2 covers 10 bases. The V segment lost 4 bases and the J segment 4 bases; nucleotides outside the gene matches: 5. Germline loops: CDR1 SGHDT, CDR2 YYEEEE. CDR3 size: 15 residues. CDR3: CASSRGAGGYNEQFF. The CDR3, as DNA: TGTGCCAGCAGCCGGGGAGCGGGGGGGTACAATGAGCAGTTCTTC.

This clonotype was detected only a few times. This chain joins TRBV9 and TRBJ1-5, with TRBD1 matching 8 bases. V lost 3 bases and J lost 5; bases outside the gene matches: 7. This CDR3 region has 15 residues. CDR1 and CDR2 from the germline V gene are SGDLS and YYNGEE. The CDR3 region is CASSATGGRDQPQHF. The CDR3 region has the DNA TGTGCCAGCAGCGCTACAGGGGGAAGGGATCAGCCCCAGCATTTT.

As regards this clonotype: A much larger clone differs from this one at a single base, so this may be a read error. The chain carries TRBV20-1 and TRBJ2-5; 7 nucleotides match TRBD2. V was pared by 0 bases and J by 11 bases, with 12 bases of the junction left unmatched. Germline CDR1 is DFQATT and CDR2 is SNEGSKA (reference sequence). The CDR3 totals 14 residues. The CDR3 spells CSAREWRGYNEQYF. CDR3 coding DNA: TGCAGTGCTAGAGAGTGGCGGGGGTACAATGAGCAGTACTTC.

This clonotype was counted many times. This sequence joins TRBV4-3 and TRBJ2-5; unclear D gene. Germline V CDR1 and CDR2: LGHNA, YSLEER. V shed 6 bases and J shed 5 bases, with 16 bases lying between them. The CDR3 loop spans 14 amino acids. This CDR3 is CASRPARYTETQYF. In DNA, the CDR3 is TGCGCCAGCAGACCGGCGAGATATACGGAGACCCAGTACTTC.

V gene TRBV6-6 combines with J gene TRBJ2-1; 7 bases are shared with TRBD2. The CDR3 runs 14 residues. J lost 9 bases, V lost 0 bases, and 5 bases had no gene match. Germline CDR1 is MNHNY and CDR2 is SVGAGI (reference sequence). CDR3 sequence: CASSYSLAEAEQFF. Written as DNA, the CDR3 is TGTGCCAGCAGTTACTCGCTAGCGGAAGCTGAGCAGTTCTTC.

This sequence joins TRBV3-1 and TRBJ1-2; 9 bases are shared with TRBD1. V lost 1 base, J lost 6 bases, and 6 bases stayed unmatched. This CDR3 region has 15 residues. Germline assignment: CDR1 LGHDT and CDR2 YNNKEL (reference sequence). The CDR3 loop reads CASSQAGDREDGYTF. CDR3 DNA sequence: TGTGCCAGCAGCCAAGCGGGGGACAGGGAGGATGGCTACACCTTC.

The chain recombines TRBV4-3 with TRBJ1-2; 7 bases map to TRBD1. The V gene end was trimmed by 0 bases and the J gene end by 5 bases; junction bases not matched to a gene: 6. Germline V gene sequence: CDR1 LGHNA, CDR2 YSLEER. The CDR3 consists of 15 residues. The CDR3 DNA follows: TGCGCCAGCAGCCAAGAGGTTGGACAGGTTTATGGCTACACCTTC. This encodes CASSQEVGQVYGYTF.

This clonotype was detected many times. The gene calls are TRBV5-1 and TRBJ2-1; 11 bases are shared with TRBD2. CDR1 is SGHRS and CDR2 is YFSETQ in the germline V gene. The trim removed 5 bases at V and 8 bases at J, leaving 9 bases unmatched. The CDR3 spans 15 residues. The CDR3 nucleotides read TGCGCCAGCAGATTTTCCGGGACTAGCGGCGATGAGCAGTTCTTC. Translating gives CASRFSGTSGDEQFF.

As regards this clonotype: A much larger clone sits a single nucleotide away, making a read error possible. The V gene is TRBV7-8, the J gene TRBJ2-1, with 12 nucleotides matching TRBD2. Per germline, CDR1 SGHVS and CDR2 FQNEAQ. V shed 1 base, J shed 10 bases, and the junction held 8 bases outside the gene matches. This CDR3 is built from 16 residues. The CDR3 is CASSLVSLAGGREQFF. The CDR3 DNA sequence: TGTGCCAGCAGCTTAGTCTCCCTAGCGGGGGGGCGGGAGCAGTTCTTC.

The chain carries TRBV7-2 and TRBJ2-5; D is undetermined. The germline V gene encodes CDR1 SGHTA and CDR2 FQGNSA. The CDR3 is 12 residues long. Trimming took off 4 bases at V and 11 bases at J, with 14 bases between the two ends. The CDR3 region is CASSSTRYEQYF. CDR3 nucleotides: TGTGCCAGCAGCTCAACGCGGTATGAGCAGTACTTC.

This clonotype has more than one count but fewer than ten. The gene calls are TRBV27 and TRBJ1-3, with a weak D call TRBD1 (5 bases). Trimming removed 1 base at V and 0 bases at J, with 13 bases between. This CDR3 region has 17 residues. Germline CDR1 MNHEY, CDR2 SMNVEV (reference sequence). The CDR3: CASSLFPGGTSGNTIYF. CDR3 nucleotide sequence: TGTGCCAGCAGTTTATTCCCCGGGGGTACCTCTGGAAACACCATATATTTT.

V gene TRBV7-8 combines with J gene TRBJ1-2; D is uncertain. With 2 bases removed from V and 0 bases from J, the gap between germline ends came to 16 bases. CDR3 length equals 17 residues. The germline V gene has CDR1 SGHVS and CDR2 FQNEAQ. CDR3 loop: CASSLMIVEVTNYGYTF. The CDR3 region has the DNA TGTGCCAGCAGCTTAATGATCGTCGAAGTCACTAACTATGGCTACACCTTC.

Ten or more counts support this clonotype. This chain joins TRBV20-1 and TRBJ1-5, with 7 bases that match TRBD1. Germline trimming cut 1 base from V and 13 bases from J; bases unmatched to any gene: 7. The CDR3 consists of 12 residues. Germline V CDR1 and CDR2: DFQATT, SNEGSKA (reference sequence). The CDR3 region has the DNA TGCAGTGCTAGAGCGACAGGGTATCCTCAGCATTTT. Its translation is CSARATGYPQHF.

V and J are TRBV20-1 and TRBJ1-5, with unresolved D. Germline V lookup: CDR1 DFQATT, CDR2 SNEGSKA (reference sequence). The CDR3 has 13 residues. The V and J ends lost 3 bases and 4 bases respectively, with 10 bases between them. For the CDR3, the DNA is TGCAGTGCTAGGCCGGAAGCAAATCAGCCCCAGCATTTT. It is translated as CSARPEANQPQHF.

J is TRBJ1-2 and V is TRBV3-1; tentatively, D is TRBD1 (6 bases). Germline V gene lookup returns CDR1 LGHDT and CDR2 YNNKEL (reference sequence). The ends were cut back, 3 bases at V and 4 bases at J, with 15 bases in the middle. The CDR3 contains 15 residues. The CDR3, as DNA: TGTGCCAGCAGCCATCGCGAACAGGGAATCTATGGCTACACCTTC. This codes for CASSHREQGIYGYTF.

Ten or more counts support this clonotype. The CDR3 nucleotides are TGTGCCAGCAGGAGGACGGTGAGATCCTATAATTCACCCCTCCACTTT. It specifies CASRRTVRSYNSPLHF. The chain employs TRBV6-5 and TRBJ1-6, with D unresolved. The V end was cut by 6 bases, the J end by 1 base, with 13 bases between. Germline V gene lookup returns CDR1 MNHEY and CDR2 SVGAGI. The length of the CDR3 is 16 residues.

Only a few counts were recorded for this clonotype. A read error may explain this, as a much larger clone is one base away. The gene calls are TRBV15 and TRBJ2-4; D is possibly TRBD2 (6 bases). The V gene's germline CDR1 is LNHNV and CDR2 YYDKDF (reference sequence). The CDR3 covers 15 residues. V was shortened by 3 bases and J by 7 bases, with 16 bases between the two germline ends. The CDR3 here is CATSRSQAGWNIQYF. CDR3 DNA: TGTGCCACCAGCAGGTCGCAGGCGGGGTGGAACATTCAGTACTTC.

This clonotype was observed a handful of times. V is TRBV9 and J is TRBJ1-1; D gene unclear. V lost 0 bases and J 6 bases, leaving 9 bases between the germline ends. CDR1 is SGDLS and CDR2 is YYNGEE in the germline V gene. The CDR3 totals 13 residues. CDR3 protein: CASSVGPRAEAFF. DNA of the CDR3: TGTGCCAGCAGCGTAGGTCCCCGGGCTGAAGCTTTCTTT.

The CDR3: CASSRMGGSETQYF. CDR3 nucleotides: TGTGCCAGCAGCCGCATGGGGGGTTCAGAGACCCAGTACTTC. The rearrangement uses TRBV11-2 and TRBJ2-5; tentative D call: TRBD2 (6 bases). This CDR3 spans 14 amino acids. Per germline, CDR1 SGHAT and CDR2 FQNNGV. V lost 5 bases to trimming and J lost 4 bases, with 14 bases between them.

This clonotype was recorded a few times. V and J are TRBV7-2 and TRBJ1-5; D remains ambiguous. Germline assignment: CDR1 SGHTA and CDR2 FQGNSA. This CDR3 is 15 amino acids long. V was shortened by 1 base and J by 0 bases, with 7 bases between the two germline ends. The CDR3 here is CASSLGAHSNQPQHF. CDR3 in DNA: TGTGCCAGCAGCTTAGGGGCACATAGCAATCAGCCCCAGCATTTT.

This clonotype was seen at least ten times. The genes are TRBV2 and TRBJ2-5; 8 bases fit TRBD1. The length of the CDR3 is 15 residues. The trim removed 1 base at V and 4 bases at J, leaving 5 bases unmatched. From germline, CDR1 is SNHLY and CDR2 FYNNEI. DNA for the CDR3: TGTGCCAGCAGTGAAGAACAGGGGGTTGGAGAGACCCAGTACTTC. It encodes CASSEEQGVGETQYF.

The chain uses TRBV5-6 and TRBJ1-1; D is possibly TRBD1 (6 bases). The CDR3 is 16 residues long. Trimming took off 4 bases at V and 0 bases at J, with 16 bases between the two ends. Germline V gene data show CDR1 as SGHDT and CDR2 as YYEEEE. The CDR3 region has the DNA TGTGCCAGCAGCCGCTATCTTGGACAGATGAACACTGAAGCTTTCTTT. As protein: CASSRYLGQMNTEAFF.

This clonotype occurred many times. J is TRBJ2-7 and V is TRBV3-1; no firm D call. V lost 4 bases, J lost 4 bases, and 11 bases lay in between. Germline V gives CDR1 LGHDT, CDR2 YNNKEL (reference sequence). The length of the CDR3 is 13 residues. The CDR3 loop is CASSRIPRYEQYF. In nucleotides, the CDR3 is TGTGCCAGCAGCCGGATCCCCAGGTACGAGCAGTACTTC.

The chain links TRBV18 to TRBJ1-5, with 7 bases that match TRBD1. V gave up 3 bases and J gave up 4 bases; unmatched junction bases: 6. CDR1 KGHSH and CDR2 LQKENI come from the germline V gene. This CDR3 comprises 15 residues. The CDR3, as DNA: TGTGCCAGCTCACCGACAGCAGGGGGAAATCAGCCCCAGCATTTT. Encoded protein: CASSPTAGGNQPQHF.